The TCR beta chain under discussion was sequenced for a study of blood T cells in healthy people across ages. With a J-beta primer mix and a sample-barcoded 5' primer, a second PCR ran about 7 to 12 cycles. From each sample, at least 2.5 million paired-end reads containing CDR3 were obtained. TCRdb re-derived calls from the 5' RACE reads in MiXCR, one entry per CDR3 protein. Among some 710,000 distinct CDR3 sequences listed, roughly 20% were seen once. Unmatched junction bases numbered 1, after V lost 0 bases and J lost 5 bases. The CDR3 covers 14 residues. The germline gives CDR1 MNHEY, CDR2 SVGAGI. Each donor gave around 9.6 milliliters of peripheral blood. This clonotype was counted between two and nine times.

The source material was blood. This TCR was sampled from a man between 70 and 80 years old in good health. The V and J genes are TRBV6-5 and TRBJ1-2; 9 bases fit TRBD1. The CDR3 is CASSYSGQGYGYTF. The CDR3 coding sequence is TGTGCCAGCAGTTACTCAGGACAGGGGTATGGCTACACCTTC.